This entry features one TCR beta chain sequence. Using immunoSEQ multiplex PCR, the repertoire was profiled, and TCRdb retains in-frame clones only, with some absent. The profile shows some 50,000 clones, 85% to 95% of them singletons. Germline V gene lookup returns CDR1 SGHRS and CDR2 YFSETQ. The V end was cut by 0 bases, the J end by 5 bases, with 6 bases between. This CDR3 region has 14 residues. The sample comes from a study of OX40 agonist ivuxolimab in advanced cancers. The chain joins TRBV5-1 to TRBJ1-6; D uncertain. The source material was CD4+ or CD8+ T cells sorted from blood, sampled in a trial of the OX40 agonist ivuxolimab. The sequence derives from an adult with an advanced solid tumor such as melanoma, head and neck, liver or kidney cancer. CDR3 sequence: CASSLVVDNSPLHF. Here the CDR3 DNA reads TGCGCCAGCAGCTTGGTGGTAGATAATTCACCCCTCCACTTT.